Included here is one TCR beta chain sequence, with context. Its antigen is not identified. This sample was included in a study of T cell responses to AZD1222 COVID-19 vaccine. Study-level points and caveats: The donors showed a predominance of white British ancestry and of females, with possible underestimation of clonal diversity. Only after the peak T cell response were repertoires sampled. Recipients of two AZD1222 doses showed rising Spike-specific TCR breadth and depth.

Sequencing used immunoSEQ multiplex PCR; TCRdb keeps in-frame clones, though not all of them. The table records some 150,000 clones, roughly 90% of them present only once. There are 12 residues in the CDR3. Trimming took 3 bases from V and 8 from J, leaving 7 bases between them. CDR1 and CDR2 (germline): SNHLY, FYNNEI. This receptor was obtained from an adult who received the AZD1222 COVID-19 vaccine. J is TRBJ1-4 and V is TRBV2; D is undetermined. Specimen: peripheral blood, collected 28 days after the second AZD1222 dose. The CDR3 sequence is CASSDWGEKLFF. The CDR3 nucleotides read TGTGCCAGCAGTGACTGGGGAGAAAAACTGTTTTTT.